A single T cell receptor beta chain is shown here with its context. Its recognized antigen is unknown. One base away there is no much larger clone; base qualities are not given. Measured from the cysteine to the phenylalanine, the CDR3 is 15 residues long. Only the CDR3 DNA stays, 45 bases, in frame from base 1. V drops 7 bases and J drops 4 bases, leaving 14 bases in between. As encoded in the germline V gene, CDR1 is MNHEY while CDR2 is SVGAGI. Participants in the prospective study were aged roughly 18 to 89 years, lived in some 24 United States geographic areas, and enrolled through a virtual design. In the prospective study, cohorts were assigned on the basis of participant-reported clinical history obtained from a screening survey and a study questionnaire. In the prospective study, mobile phlebotomists collected whole blood, serum and a nasopharyngeal or oropharyngeal swab from each participant. Participants in the prospective study had the option to provide additional blood draws and questionnaires over an approximately two-month period. Before DNA extraction, prospective study blood samples were shipped either frozen or at room temperature.

The data originate from a study of blood T cell repertoires in COVID-19 (TCRdb year 2020). Regarding the research as a whole: Collaborator samples came from the United States, Italy and Spain and covered acute and convalescent phases of COVID-19. The repertoires were released in a freely available public database meant as a resource for research on the immune response to SARS-CoV-2. Where available, HLA class I and class II types were taken from metadata supplied by the sample provider and were not determined by assay-based typing. Samples came from the ongoing ImmuneRACE study (first 160 participants) plus 1,254 subjects from 6 global collaborators. A de-identified subject ID, COVID-19 status, age in years and sex were almost always included in the sample metadata. The dataset comprised deeply sampled blood TCRbeta repertoires from subjects exposed to, actively infected with, or recovered from COVID-19. The material from the prospective study consisted of cDNA or gDNA derived from T cells, B-cell-depleted T cells, or PBMCs. On the study overall, not on this receptor specifically: How much clinical and demographic metadata was included differed by source and by participant, and the metadata was provided uncurated.

TCRbeta CDR3 regions were amplified from genomic DNA using the immunoSEQ Assay, a bias-controlled multiplex PCR. The study's own analysis went as follows. The number of nucleated cells in each sample was estimated by amplification of reference gene primers within the assay. To quantify the absolute abundance of each unique TCRbeta CDR3 rearrangement, sequence reads were collapsed and filtered. For each sample, productive Simpson clonality was calculated by taking the square root of Simpson's diversity index across productive rearrangements. This is the immuneACCESS table as TCRdb keeps it, with only in-frame sequences that have V and J called. A part of the clones is gone; compared with another copy, unresolved V genes explain less than half, and the rest is unexplained. V, J and clone size are taken as reported in that table, and D and trimming were inferred from the DNA itself. This sample lists approximately 270,000 clones; around 89% were detected once. Together, the top ten hold roughly 4.3% of the sample.

The sequence links TRBV6-5 to TRBJ1-6; the D gene identity is not certain. The specimen was PBMCs or T cells enriched from blood (not recorded which). The origin of this receptor is a woman in her thirties with acute COVID-19. This receptor has the CDR3 CASTIGLFYNSPLHF. The nucleotide sequence is given as TGTGCCAGCACCATAGGACTTTTTTATAATTCACCCCTCCACTTT.